Below, one T cell receptor (beta chain) is given with its context. The data originate from a study of OX40 agonist ivuxolimab in advanced cancers. Whole-study context: Among those treated, three patients had partial responses, one with hepatocellular carcinoma and two with cutaneous melanoma.

CDR1 and CDR2 (germline): MDHEN, SYDVKM. Trimming shortened V by 3 bases and J by 5 bases, and 8 bases separated the two germline ends. The CDR3 length is 12 residues. TCRdb's copy holds only in-frame clones and misses some; the assay was immunoSEQ multiplex PCR. The table lists approximately 63,000 clones, roughly nine tenths of them singletons. The material sequenced was CD4+ or CD8+ T cells sorted from blood, taken in a trial of the OX40 agonist ivuxolimab. The sequence was obtained from an adult with an advanced solid tumor such as melanoma, head and neck, liver or kidney cancer. This chain links TRBV28 with TRBJ2-7; D might be TRBD2 (6 bases). Here the CDR3 reads CASSFRGDEQYF. The CDR3 DNA reads TGTGCCAGCAGTTTTCGCGGGGACGAGCAGTACTTC.